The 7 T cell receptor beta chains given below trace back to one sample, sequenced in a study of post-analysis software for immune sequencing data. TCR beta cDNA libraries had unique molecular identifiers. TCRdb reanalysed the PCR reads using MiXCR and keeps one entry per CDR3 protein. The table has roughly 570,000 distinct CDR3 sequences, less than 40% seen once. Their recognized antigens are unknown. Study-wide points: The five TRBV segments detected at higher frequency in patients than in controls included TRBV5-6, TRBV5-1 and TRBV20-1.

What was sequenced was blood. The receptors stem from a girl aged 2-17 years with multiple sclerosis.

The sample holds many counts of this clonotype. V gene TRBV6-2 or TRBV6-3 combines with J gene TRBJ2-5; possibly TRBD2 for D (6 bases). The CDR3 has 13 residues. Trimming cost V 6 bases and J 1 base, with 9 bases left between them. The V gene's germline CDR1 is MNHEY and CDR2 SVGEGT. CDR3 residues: CASSRDFQETQYF. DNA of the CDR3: TGTGCCAGCAGCCGGGACTTCCAAGAGACCCAGTACTTC.

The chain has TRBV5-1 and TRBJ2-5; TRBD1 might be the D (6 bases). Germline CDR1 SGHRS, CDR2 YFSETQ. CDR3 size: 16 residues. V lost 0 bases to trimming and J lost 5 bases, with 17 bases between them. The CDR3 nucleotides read TGCGCCAGCAGCTTGGGGCCCTTCGCAGGGGACGAGACCCAGTACTTC. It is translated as CASSLGPFAGDETQYF.

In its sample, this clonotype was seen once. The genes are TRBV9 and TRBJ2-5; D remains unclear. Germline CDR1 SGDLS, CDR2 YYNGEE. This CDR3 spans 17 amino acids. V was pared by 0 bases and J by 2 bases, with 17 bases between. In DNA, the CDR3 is TGTGCCAGCAGCGTAGATCGGGCAGGAGTAAGTCAAGAGACCCAGTACTTC. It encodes CASSVDRAGVSQETQYF.

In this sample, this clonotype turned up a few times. This CDR3 is CSVAGREYEQYF. CDR3 coding DNA: TGCAGCGTTGCGGGAAGGGAGTACGAGCAGTACTTC. The chain couples TRBV29-1 to TRBJ2-7; D is possibly TRBD2 (5 bases). This CDR3 has 12 amino acids. Germline CDR1 is SQVTM and CDR2 is ANQGSEA. Trimming cost V 4 bases and J 4 bases, with 11 bases left between them.

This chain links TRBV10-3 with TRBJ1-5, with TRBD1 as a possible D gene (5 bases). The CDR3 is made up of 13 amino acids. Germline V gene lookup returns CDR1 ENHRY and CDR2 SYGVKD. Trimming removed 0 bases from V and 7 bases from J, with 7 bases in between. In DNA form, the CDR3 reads TGTGCCATCAGTGAGTCGAGGGACCAGCCCCAGCATTTT. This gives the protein CAISESRDQPQHF.

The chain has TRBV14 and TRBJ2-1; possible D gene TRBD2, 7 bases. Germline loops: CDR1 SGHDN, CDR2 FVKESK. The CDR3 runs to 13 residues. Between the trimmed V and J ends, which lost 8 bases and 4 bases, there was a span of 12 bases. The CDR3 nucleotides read TGTGCCAGCGGAGGGGGGGGGTACAATGAGCAGTTCTTC. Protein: CASGGGGYNEQFF. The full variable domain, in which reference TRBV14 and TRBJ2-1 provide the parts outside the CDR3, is EAGVTQFPSHSVIEKGQTVTLRCDPISGHDNLYWYRRVMGKEIKFLLHFVKESKQDESGMPNNRFLAERTGGTYSTLKVQPAELEDSGVYFCASGGGGYNEQFFGPGTRLTVL.

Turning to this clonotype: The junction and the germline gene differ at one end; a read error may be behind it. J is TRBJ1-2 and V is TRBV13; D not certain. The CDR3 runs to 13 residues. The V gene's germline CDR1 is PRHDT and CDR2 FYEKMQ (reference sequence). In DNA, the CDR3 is TGTGCCGGCAGCCAAGGTGTGTCTTATGGCTACACCTTC. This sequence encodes CAGSQGVSYGYTF. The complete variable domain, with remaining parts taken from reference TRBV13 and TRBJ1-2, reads AAGVIQSPRHLIKEKRETATLKCYPIPRHDTVYWYQQGPGQDPQFLISFYEKMQSDKGSIPDRFSAQQFSDYHSELNMSSLELGDSALYFCAGSQGVSYGYTFGSGTRLTVV.